What follows describes a single T cell receptor beta chain. As yet, its antigen is unknown. These data are taken from a study of PD-1 blockade in classical Hodgkin lymphoma. Study outcomes and limitations: Reported baseline diversity: healthy donors highest, relapsed/refractory patients lowest. A significant rise in TCR diversity by C4D1 was seen for CD4+ but not CD8+ cells. Complete responders entered with baseline diversity on par with newly diagnosed patients, the results showed.

Following autologous stem cell transplantation, relapse occurred in every patient, and exposure to brentuximab vedotin varied. Here immunoSEQ multiplex PCR was the method, and the copy in TCRdb shows in-frame clones only, minus some. The data contain 45,000 to 50,000 clones, around three quarters of them singletons. The V end was cut by 4 bases, the J end by 7 bases, with 5 bases between. Germline V gene sequence: CDR1 MGHDK, CDR2 SYGVNS. The CDR3 extends over 11 amino acids. The rearrangement joins TRBV25-1 to TRBJ2-1; no clear D. The clonotype was recovered from a human donor with classical Hodgkin lymphoma. Material: peripheral blood mononuclear cells (PBMCs), obtained before the second cycle of nivolumab. The CDR3 sequence is CASSGANEQFF. CDR3 DNA: TGTGCCAGCAGTGGGGCAAATGAGCAGTTCTTC.